This entry lists 22 T cell receptor beta chains sequenced from one sample in a study of cytomegalovirus exposure and HLA in healthy donors. With 60 Vbeta and 13 Jbeta primers, the PCR was carried out. Clones were read by immunoSEQ multiplex PCR, and TCRdb kept only the in-frame ones, dropping some. The sample yields over 60,000 clones, around 80% seen once. Material: PBMCs. These receptors were collected from a woman aged 30 to 39 in good health and CMV-seropositive.

This rearrangement joins TRBV7-9 to TRBJ2-3, with D perhaps matching TRBD1 (8 bases). Germline V gene lookup returns CDR1 SEHNR and CDR2 FQNEAQ (reference sequence). Between the trimmed V and J ends, which lost 5 bases and 1 base, there was a span of 16 bases. The CDR3 is made up of 16 amino acids. The CDR3: CASSLDRAGGTDTQYF. As DNA, the CDR3 is TGTGCCAGCAGCCTGGACAGGGCGGGGGGCACAGATACGCAGTATTTT.

The gene calls are TRBV7-2 and TRBJ2-1; perhaps TRBD1 as D (5 bases). Germline V lookup: CDR1 SGHTA, CDR2 FQGNSA. CDR3 length: 15 residues. Trimming removed 1 base at V and 5 bases at J, with 12 bases between. The CDR3 nucleotides read TGTGCCAGCAGCTTAGAGGCCAGGGCTCACAATGAGCAGTTCTTC. Translating gives CASSLEARAHNEQFF.

CDR3: CASSPVSVRDRDYEQYF. The CDR3 nucleotides read TGTGCCAGCAGTCCCGTGTCGGTCCGGGACAGGGATTACGAGCAGTACTTC. The chain uses TRBV28 and TRBJ2-7; 9 bases align to TRBD1. Germline V CDR1 and CDR2: MDHEN, SYDVKM. V trimming: 5 bases; J trimming: 4 bases; junction bases outside the gene matches: 15. This CDR3 contains 17 residues.

The chain is built from TRBV28 and TRBJ2-7; 7 bases match TRBD2. The CDR3 totals 14 residues. Trimming cost V 6 bases and J 4 bases; bases outside gene matches: 9. Germline V gene lookup returns CDR1 MDHEN and CDR2 SYDVKM. The CDR3 spells CASRLGLVAYEQYF. DNA of the CDR3: TGTGCCAGCAGACTTGGACTAGTTGCTTACGAGCAGTACTTC.

The chain carries TRBV11-2 and TRBJ2-7; 7 positions match TRBD2. The CDR3 is made up of 17 amino acids. V lost 1 base to trimming and J lost 0 bases; unmatched junction nucleotides: 9. Germline assignment: CDR1 SGHAT and CDR2 FQNNGV. For the CDR3, the DNA is TGTGCCAGCAGCTTAGTCGGTAGCGGGCCGAGCTCCTACGAGCAGTACTTC. Encoded protein: CASSLVGSGPSSYEQYF.

The rearrangement links TRBV27 to TRBJ2-3; the match to TRBD2 covers 10 bases. In germline, CDR1 is MNHEY, CDR2 SMNVEV (reference sequence). The ends lost 5 bases at V and 3 bases at J; junction bases unmatched: 11. This CDR3 is built from 17 residues. The CDR3, as DNA: TGTGCCAGCAGTGGAGCCGGGACTAGCGCTCTGACAGATACGCAGTATTTT. This sequence encodes CASSGAGTSALTDTQYF.

The chain employs TRBV6-5 and TRBJ1-4, with D possibly TRBD1 on 5 matching bases. V lost 0 bases and J 10 bases, leaving 6 bases between the germline ends. Germline CDR1 reads MNHEY; CDR2 reads SVGAGI. The CDR3 spans 12 residues. The CDR3 DNA follows: TGTGCCAGCAGTTACTCAAGGGGAAAACTGTTTTTT. The encoded protein is CASSYSRGKLFF.

This chain connects TRBV27 to TRBJ1-4; D is ambiguous. This CDR3 has 14 amino acids. Per the germline V gene, CDR1 is MNHEY and CDR2 is SMNVEV (reference sequence). Trimming shortened V by 3 bases and J by 1 base, and 6 bases separated the two germline ends. Here the CDR3 reads CASSFSRTNEKLFF. CDR3 nucleotides: TGTGCCAGCAGTTTTTCCAGAACTAATGAAAAACTGTTTTTT.

V is TRBV19 and J is TRBJ1-1; D might be TRBD1 (5 bases). The CDR3 sequence is 14 residues long. V was shortened by 3 bases and J by 5 bases, with 13 bases between the two germline ends. CDR1 and CDR2 from the germline V gene are LNHDA and SQIVND (reference sequence). The CDR3, as DNA: TGTGCCAGTAGTATGGGGGGGAAGAATACTGAAGCTTTCTTT. Protein sequence: CASSMGGKNTEAFF.

The V and J genes are TRBV7-2 and TRBJ2-1, with TRBD1 identical over 8 bases. V lost 5 bases and J lost 7; bases outside the gene matches: 4. This CDR3 is 13 amino acids long. Germline lookup yields CDR1 SGHTA and CDR2 FQGNSA. CDR3 DNA: TGTGCCAGCAGCGTGGACAGGGCGAATGAGCAGTTCTTC. Translation: CASSVDRANEQFF.

The chain uses TRBV10-1 and TRBJ2-2; 8 nucleotides align to TRBD1. CDR1 is WNHNN, CDR2 SYGVQD, per germline (reference sequence). This CDR3 spans 20 amino acids. Trimming at V came to 2 bases and at J to 1 base, leaving 15 bases not matched to a gene. CDR3 residues: CASSEIGVAGQGENTGELFF. The CDR3 nucleotides read TGCGCCAGCAGTGAGATAGGGGTTGCTGGACAGGGAGAGAACACCGGGGAGCTGTTTTTT.

The chain joins TRBV7-9 to TRBJ1-1, with D unresolved. The CDR3 sequence is 13 residues long. V was cut by 4 bases and J by 2 bases, with 8 bases left in between. CDR1 is SEHNR, CDR2 FQNEAQ, per germline (reference sequence). CDR3 DNA: TGTGCCAGCAGCTCCTCTCTCAACACTGAAGCTTTCTTT. Translation: CASSSSLNTEAFF.

This chain uses TRBV6-5 with TRBJ2-7; tentatively, D is TRBD2 (5 bases). The CDR3 extends over 14 amino acids. The germline V gene has CDR1 MNHEY and CDR2 SVGAGI. Trimming took 8 bases from V and 4 from J, leaving 18 bases between them. CDR3 sequence: CASAGKPKPYEQYF. The DNA of the CDR3 is TGTGCCAGCGCCGGGAAGCCGAAACCTTACGAGCAGTACTTC.

This clone has a single count. An end of the junction differs from the germline gene, which may be a read error. This chain links TRBV7-7 with TRBJ2-1; TRBD2 matches at 11 bases. Germline V CDR1 and CDR2: SSHAT, FNYEAQ (reference sequence). The CDR3 spans 17 residues. CDR3 bases: TGTGCTAGCAGCTTACAGGGAGGTACTAGCGGGAGTAATGAGCAGTTCTTC. Translation gives CASSLQGGTSGSNEQFF.

The chain carries TRBV7-8 and TRBJ2-7, with unresolved D. Trimming left V 2 bases short and J 1 base short, with 6 bases between. Germline V CDR1 and CDR2: SGHVS, FQNEAQ. The CDR3 is made up of 13 amino acids. CDR3 bases: TGTGCCAGCAGCTTACCCCCGTCCTACGAGCAGTACTTC. Translation: CASSLPPSYEQYF.

The gene calls are TRBV11-2 and TRBJ2-1, with TRBD2 matching over 7 bases. CDR1 SGHAT and CDR2 FQNNGV come from the germline V gene. J gave up 4 bases and V 4 bases, and 10 bases lay outside the gene matches. The CDR3 spans 16 residues. For the CDR3, the DNA is TGTGCCAGCAGCTCACTAGCGTCTGGGTTTTACAATGAGCAGTTCTTC. Translation gives CASSSLASGFYNEQFF.

The chain combines TRBV19 with TRBJ2-3, with 9 nucleotides matching TRBD2. This CDR3 comprises 15 residues. CDR1 is LNHDA and CDR2 is SQIVND in the germline V gene (reference sequence). V shed 6 bases and J 4 bases; nucleotides not matched to a gene: 8. The CDR3 protein is CASSVAGAGADTQYF. CDR3 in DNA: TGTGCCAGTAGCGTAGCGGGAGCGGGCGCAGATACGCAGTATTTT. Full variable domain (remainder filled in from reference TRBV19 and TRBJ2-3): DGGITQSPKYLFRKEGQNVTLSCEQNLNHDAMYWYRQDPGQGLRLIYYSQIVNDFQKGDIAEGYSVSREKKESFPLTVTSAQKNPTAFYLCASSVAGAGADTQYFGPGTRLTVL.

The V gene is TRBV7-6, the J gene TRBJ1-5; weak D call: TRBD1 (6 bases). V lost 2 bases, J lost 10 bases, and 21 bases lay in between. Germline V lookup: CDR1 SGHVS, CDR2 FNYEAQ. The CDR3 loop spans 16 amino acids. Written as DNA, the CDR3 is TGTGCCAGCAGCTTAAGTCGGAGGGGGGGACAATCCCCCCAGCATTTT. Its protein product is CASSLSRRGGQSPQHF.

V and J are TRBV10-3 and TRBJ1-6; tentatively, D is TRBD1 (6 bases). V was pared by 2 bases and J by 4 bases, with 9 bases between. The CDR3 is 15 amino acids. Germline V lookup: CDR1 ENHRY, CDR2 SYGVKD. The CDR3: CAISERTDYNSPLHF. CDR3 nucleotides: TGTGCCATCAGTGAGCGGACAGATTATAATTCACCCCTCCACTTT.

The V call is TRBV10-3, the J call TRBJ1-4, with TRBD1 matching 9 bases. In germline, CDR1 is ENHRY, CDR2 SYGVKD. CDR3 size: 18 residues. V shed 3 bases, J shed 3 bases, and the junction held 11 bases outside the gene matches. CDR3: CAISEHGQGSSANEKLFF. The CDR3 DNA follows: TGTGCCATCAGTGAACACGGACAGGGGAGTTCAGCTAATGAAAAACTGTTTTTT.

The V gene is TRBV4-1, the J gene TRBJ2-1, with D possibly TRBD1 on 6 matching bases. The V gene lost 1 base and the J gene lost 4 bases, with 11 bases spanning the gap. Germline-derived CDR1 and CDR2 are MGHRA and YSYEKL. The length of the CDR3 is 15 residues. The DNA for the CDR3 is TGCGCCAGCAGCCAAGTGGGGACACCGTACAATGAGCAGTTCTTC. Protein product: CASSQVGTPYNEQFF.

V is TRBV27 and J is TRBJ2-7; 15 positions match TRBD2. V gave up 4 bases and J gave up 7 bases; unmatched junction bases: 5. CDR1 and CDR2 (germline): MNHEY, SMNVEV (reference sequence). The CDR3 totals 15 residues. The CDR3 nucleotides are TGTGCCAGCAGTTGGAGGGGACTAGCGGGAGGTGAGCAGTACTTC. Its translation: CASSWRGLAGGEQYF.